Listed below are T cell receptor beta chains from one sample, sequenced in a study of blood T cell repertoires in COVID-19. The table came from immunoSEQ multiplex PCR; TCRdb's copy has only in-frame clones and leaves some out. The sample carries 70,000 or so clones, 86% recorded once. Sample: peripheral blood. The receptors shown here come from a man aged 35-49 years with COVID-19, enrolled during active disease. Both conserved end residues are part of each CDR3. A D gene is named only where the DNA matches it firmly. Not all rows give a size; the values are once, few, many and, for expanded clones, a class.

d_call j_call clone_size v_call cdr3_aa
. TRBJ2-3 . TRBV4-2 CASSQATLGGTDTQYF
TRBD2 TRBJ2-3 . TRBV28 CASRAAGGRPDTQYF
TRBD1 TRBJ2-7 . TRBV30 CAWTRGTGLGGEQYF
. TRBJ2-7 . TRBV6-5 CASSYLLANEQYF
. TRBJ2-5 . TRBV9 CASSVGAQETQYF
TRBD1 TRBJ1-4 . TRBV19 CATAGTASFGEKLFF
. TRBJ2-1 . TRBV5-6 CASSLGLYSYNEQFF
TRBD1 TRBJ1-2 . TRBV5-6 CASSFGTDYGYTF
. TRBJ1-1 . TRBV28 CASSLTGDSVLGAFF
. TRBJ1-1 once TRBV19 CASSISGLDTEAFF
. TRBJ2-5 . TRBV28 CASSRVGGTRETQYF
. TRBJ1-2 . TRBV3-1/TRBV3-2 CASSQLDYGYTF
. TRBJ2-2 . TRBV4-1 CASSQVPREVRTGELFF
TRBD2 TRBJ2-3 . TRBV6-5 CASSYSGTSGSTQYF
TRBD1 TRBJ1-2 . TRBV19 CASNTPGQGIYGYTF
TRBD1 TRBJ2-7 . TRBV6-5 CASSRQGPYEQYF
. TRBJ1-6 few TRBV5-4 CASSSGPGGSPLHF
. TRBJ2-1 . TRBV9 CASSEDFLPYNEQFF
TRBD2 TRBJ2-1 . TRBV4-1 CASSQESSGGRDEQFF
. TRBJ1-2 . TRBV10-3 CAISESSGDYGYTF
. TRBJ2-2 . TRBV25-1 CASSEPRYTGELFF
. TRBJ2-7 . TRBV11-2 CASSHLDEQYF
. TRBJ2-2 . TRBV20-1 CSASPTRGRRAGELFF
TRBD1 TRBJ2-1 . TRBV4-2 CASSSRDRGISYSEQFF
TRBD1 TRBJ1-1 . TRBV11-2 CASSIGQGMAFF
. TRBJ1-3 . TRBV2 CASSDIWRSSGNTIYF
TRBD1 TRBJ1-2 . TRBV3-1/TRBV3-2 CASSPGQSRGYTF
. TRBJ2-7 . TRBV6-5 CASRRTGGYEQYF
TRBD1 TRBJ1-1 . TRBV30 CAWSFYFRDRELNTEAFF
. TRBJ2-7 . TRBV14 CASSRLDYPYEQYF
TRBD1 TRBJ2-1 . TRBV2 CASRQPGQGADNEQFF
TRBD1 TRBJ2-7 few TRBV3-1/TRBV3-2 CASSTRQGSYEQYF
TRBD2 TRBJ2-1 . TRBV9 CASRPSGGAVNEQFF
TRBD1 TRBJ2-7 once TRBV24-1 CATSDYCRDRGYEQYF
. TRBJ1-1 . TRBV11-2 CASSSQRMNTEAFF
. TRBJ2-7 . TRBV30 CAWSHQGWEQYF
TRBD1 TRBJ2-7 . TRBV7-2 CASSFQTGGSYEQYF
. TRBJ2-5 . TRBV4-1 CASSLTGIQETQYF
. TRBJ2-3 . TRBV7-3 CASSLTGAQTDTQYF
. TRBJ1-2 . TRBV7-9 CASSLEGVKDTF
. TRBJ1-4 . TRBV6-1 CASSEGGVNEKLFF
TRBD2 TRBJ2-3 . TRBV6-6 CASRNKRGGRDTQYF
. TRBJ1-5 . TRBV6-1 CASSEVIPRDQPQHF
TRBD1 TRBJ2-7 once TRBV12-5 CASGDRGLRDEQYF
TRBD2 TRBJ2-7 few TRBV4-2 CASSRGTSGSYEQYF
. TRBJ2-5 . TRBV3-1/TRBV3-2 CASSPDVGASETQYF
. TRBJ1-4 . TRBV12-3/TRBV12-4 CASESALGEKLFF
. TRBJ2-2 . TRBV19 CASYPGNTGELFF
. TRBJ2-2 . TRBV11-3 CASSSGWGGGTGELFF
TRBD1 TRBJ1-3 . TRBV5-1 CASSMTGAGNTIYF
TRBD2 TRBJ2-7 . TRBV5-1 CASSLSPSGGSYEQYF
TRBD1 TRBJ1-5 . TRBV7-2 CASSLDWPGQGYQPQHF
. TRBJ1-5 . TRBV19 CASNRVDGQPQHF
. TRBJ1-5 many TRBV27 CASSLRENQPQHF
TRBD1 TRBJ2-2 . TRBV6-5 CASSYGTGSGELFF
TRBD1 TRBJ1-5 . TRBV15 CATSRQEGTGAWGNQPQHF
TRBD2 TRBJ2-1 . TRBV6-1 CASSGPLSSGGDYNEQFF
. TRBJ1-1 . TRBV6-5 CASITQTGIEAFF
TRBD2 TRBJ2-5 . TRBV13 CASSFFSGGATQETQYF